The 3 T cell receptor beta chains below come from one sample, sequenced in a study of shared clonotypes between healthy human individuals. Generated by immunoSEQ multiplex PCR, the TCRdb table keeps only in-frame clones and is missing some. The data hold about 120,000 clones, with around two thirds observed a single time. The material sequenced was memory CD8+ T cells sorted from blood. Subset meaning: CD45RO+ cells pooled with CCR7-negative TemRA cells. The receptors were sampled from a woman younger than 45 in good health.

This sequence joins TRBV5-4 and TRBJ2-3; no clear D gene. CDR1 and CDR2 (germline): SGHNT, YYREEE (reference sequence). This CDR3 region has 11 residues. V was cut by 5 bases and J by 6 bases, with 7 bases left in between. The CDR3 here is CASRIADTQYF. The CDR3 nucleotides read TGTGCCAGCAGAATAGCTGATACGCAGTATTTT.

The V and J genes are TRBV19 and TRBJ2-7; D is possibly TRBD1 or TRBD2 (6 bases each). Germline assignment: CDR1 LNHDA and CDR2 SQIVND (reference sequence). Trimming removed 2 bases from V and 0 bases from J, with 11 bases in between. CDR3 length: 15 residues. The CDR3 sequence is CASSIRGDNSYEQYF. CDR3 DNA: TGTGCCAGTAGTATAAGGGGGGACAACTCCTACGAGCAGTACTTC.

The rearrangement links TRBV30 to TRBJ2-5, with 7 bases aligning to TRBD2. The J call may be mistaken, given a closer DNA end match to TRBJ2-7. The CDR3 is 11 amino acids. CDR1 and CDR2 from the germline V gene are GTSNPN and SVGIG (reference sequence). CDR3 in amino acids: CAWGDYYEQYF. The CDR3, as DNA: TGTGCCTGGGGGGACTACTACGAGCAGTACTTC.